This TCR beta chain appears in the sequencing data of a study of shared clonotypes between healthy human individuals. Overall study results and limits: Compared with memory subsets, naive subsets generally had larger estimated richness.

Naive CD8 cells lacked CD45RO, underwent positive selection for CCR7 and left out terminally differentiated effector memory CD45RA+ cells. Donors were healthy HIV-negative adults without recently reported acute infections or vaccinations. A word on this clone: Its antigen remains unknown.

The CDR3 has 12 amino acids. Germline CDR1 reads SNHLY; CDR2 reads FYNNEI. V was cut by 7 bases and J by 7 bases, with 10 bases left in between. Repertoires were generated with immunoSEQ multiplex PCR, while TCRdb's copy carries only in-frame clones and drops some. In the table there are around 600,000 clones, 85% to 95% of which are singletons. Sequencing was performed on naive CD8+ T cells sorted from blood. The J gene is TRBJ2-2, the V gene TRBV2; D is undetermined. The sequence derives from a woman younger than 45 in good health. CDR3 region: CASITEIGELFF. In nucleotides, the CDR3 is TGTGCCAGCATCACCGAGATCGGGGAGCTGTTTTTT.